The source of this TCR beta chain is a study of regulatory T cells in long-lasting Graves disease. Notes on the study in general: TRBV28, TRBJ1-2 and TRBJ2-5 were segments that persistent disease favored.

The CDR3 sequence is 13 residues long. The germline V gene has CDR1 ENHRY and CDR2 SYGVKD. V lost 4 bases and J 2 bases, leaving 8 bases between the germline ends. This clonotype was picked up many times. The target antigen is unknown. Relying on iRepertoire HTBI primers and Arm-PCR of CDR3 regions, the team built TCR beta libraries. TCRdb reprocessed the multiplex PCR reads via MiXCR and lists one record per CDR3 protein. The sample contains 580,000 or so distinct CDR3 sequences, about 16% of which appear only once. As to time point: newly diagnosed GD, antithyroid drugs for less than 3 months. With RNA extracted from PBMCs as input, the TCR library was made. In Xi'an, China, an endocrinology department was the source of patients. Separately, the same data were catalogued under a study of T cells in Graves' hyperthyroidism and ophthalmopathy. That source adds: Clinicians diagnosed patients from clinical symptoms, serum thyroxine and TRAb, thyroid ultrasound and orbital computed tomography.

The source material was peripheral blood mononuclear cells (PBMCs), sampled at new diagnosis, from a patient treated with antithyroid drugs. The TCR was taken from a young man with Graves disease. The chain carries TRBV10-3 and TRBJ1-1; D not certain. The CDR3 loop is CAISVAGNTEAFF. In nucleotides, the CDR3 is TGTGCCATCAGTGTGGCGGGTAACACTGAAGCTTTCTTT.